This TCR beta chain originates from a study of blood T cell repertoires in COVID-19. Here immunoSEQ multiplex PCR was the method, and the copy in TCRdb shows in-frame clones only, minus some. Of a few hundred thousand clones listed, 85% to 90% are singletons. This sequence originates from a woman aged 40 to 49 with COVID-19, enrolled during active disease. Input material: peripheral blood.

The CDR3 loop is CASSPKTGPHEQYF. The CDR3 coding sequence is TGTGCCAGCTCACCGAAGACAGGCCCCCACGAGCAGTACTTC. The chain carries TRBV18 and TRBJ2-7; tentatively, D is TRBD1 (6 bases). The V end lost 3 bases, the J end lost 5 bases, and 14 bases lay between the germline ends. CDR3 length equals 14 residues. The germline V gene has CDR1 KGHSH and CDR2 LQKENI.